This TCR beta chain was identified in a study of T cells after posttransplantation cyclophosphamide. General study findings and limits: Tissue-infiltrating T cells from skin or gut overlapped little with blood T cells. Donor-recipient repertoire similarity was low at 1-2 months, rising over year one.

Concerning this clone: The target antigen is unknown.

Profiled with immunoSEQ multiplex PCR; TCRdb holds only in-frame clones, not every one. Among about 5,500 clones listed, about 98% were seen once. The CDR3 consists of 13 residues. The V gene lost 2 bases and the J gene lost 6 bases, with 14 bases spanning the gap. Germline V gives CDR1 GTSNPN, CDR2 SVGIG (reference sequence). The TCR was taken from a man in his forties or fifties in good health, CMV-negative, and a related stem cell transplant donor. Material for sequencing was memory CD4+ T cells sorted from PBMCs. The chain employs TRBV30 and TRBJ2-7, with a tentative D call TRBD2 (5 bases). This chain's CDR3 is CAWSLERDIEQYF. Written as DNA, the CDR3 is TGTGCCTGGAGTCTGGAACGGGATATCGAGCAGTACTTC.